One sample yielded the 29 T cell receptor beta chains listed below, sequenced in a study of Graves' ophthalmopathy and Graves' hyperthyroidism. The authors amplified TCR beta CDR3 regions from RNA transcripts. RT-PCR with HTBI primers came first, then second-round multiplex PCR. Via MiXCR, TCRdb re-called the multiplex PCR reads, giving one row per CDR3 protein. The table shows roughly 610,000 distinct CDR3 sequences, with approximately 22% occurring only once. Material for sequencing was peripheral blood. These receptors originate from a woman between 18 and 29 years old with stable Graves' hyperthyroidism. Some clones in this sample may be carry-over from other donors' samples.

In this sample, this clonotype turned up many times. The rearrangement uses TRBV2 and TRBJ2-6; D is uncertain. Between the trimmed V and J ends, which lost 5 bases and 0 bases, there was a span of 8 bases. CDR3 length: 15 amino acids. Germline V gene data show CDR1 as SNHLY and CDR2 as FYNNEI. The CDR3 sequence: CASSLQSSGANVLTF. For the CDR3, the DNA is TGTGCCAGCAGTTTACAGAGCTCTGGGGCCAACGTCCTGACTTTC. Drawing the rest from reference TRBV2 and TRBJ2-6, the complete variable domain is EPEVTQTPSHQVTQMGQEVILRCVPISNHLYFYWYRQILGQKVEFLVSFYNNEISEKSEIFDDQFSVERPDGSNFTLKIRSTKLEDSAMYFCASSLQSSGANVLTFGAGSRLTVL.

The sample holds many counts of this clonotype. The genes are TRBV12-3 or TRBV12-4 and TRBJ2-5; 9 nucleotides align to TRBD2. The CDR3 totals 13 residues. With 6 bases clipped from V and 5 bases from J, the junction kept 4 bases outside the gene matches. The DNA of the CDR3 is TGTGCCAGCAGACAGCGGGGGGTGGAGACCCAGTACTTC. It codes for CASRQRGVETQYF.

The chain links TRBV9 to TRBJ2-7, with D possibly being TRBD2 (5 bases). The CDR3 runs 13 residues. Looked up from germline, CDR1 is SGDLS and CDR2 is YYNGEE. V lost 2 bases and J 0 bases, leaving 6 bases between the germline ends. In DNA, the CDR3 is TGTGCCAGCAGCGTGGACTTCTCCTACGAGCAGTACTTC. Protein sequence: CASSVDFSYEQYF.

Ten or more counts support this clonotype. One end of the junction fails to match germline, which may point to a read error. The chain recombines TRBV4-1 with TRBJ1-1; D gene unclear. The CDR3 sequence is 14 residues long. Germline CDR1 reads MGHRA; CDR2 reads YSYEKL. CDR3 amino acids: CANSHLGGGLGAFF. CDR3 coding DNA: TGCGCCAACAGCCACCTTGGAGGCGGTCTAGGAGCTTTCTTT.

In this sample, this clonotype turned up many times. The gene calls are TRBV5-1 and TRBJ1-6; D is unclear. V was pared by 5 bases and J by 9 bases, with 12 bases between. The CDR3 extends over 13 amino acids. Germline V gene sequence: CDR1 SGHRS, CDR2 YFSETQ. The CDR3 here is CASRWEGTSPLHF. The DNA for the CDR3 is TGCGCCAGCAGGTGGGAGGGAACTTCACCCCTCCACTTT.

The table lists this clonotype with many counts. The rearrangement uses TRBV10-3 and TRBJ2-7, with D unresolved. This CDR3 is built from 14 residues. V lost 2 bases to trimming and J lost 3 bases, with 11 bases between them. Per germline, CDR1 ENHRY and CDR2 SYGVKD. As DNA, the CDR3 is TGTGCCATCAGTGAGGGTGTGGTCAACTACGAGCAGTACTTC. It is translated as CAISEGVVNYEQYF.

The table lists this clonotype with many counts. The chain is built from TRBV6-1 and TRBJ2-5, with 7 bases identical to TRBD2. The ends lost 6 bases at V and 2 bases at J; junction bases unmatched: 3. This CDR3 is 13 amino acids long. The V gene's germline CDR1 is MNHNS and CDR2 SASEGT. CDR3 amino acids: CASRSGAQETQYF. CDR3 nucleotides: TGTGCCAGCAGGAGCGGGGCACAAGAGACCCAGTACTTC.

There are many counts of this clonotype. This CDR3 fails to terminate in the conserved phenylalanine or tryptophan, so it likely reflects a read error. The DNA is omitted, as the CDR3 cannot be located on it reliably, and the CDR3 follows TCRdb's listing. The chain uses TRBV12-3 or TRBV12-4 and TRBJ1-6. The CDR3 is 11 residues long, counting both termini. The CDR3 loop is CASSLEMDGRM.

There are a few counts of this clonotype. V gene TRBV7-2 combines with J gene TRBJ2-2, with D perhaps TRBD1 or TRBD2 (5 bases each). CDR3 length equals 15 residues. In germline, CDR1 is SGHTA, CDR2 FQGNSA. The V gene lost 1 base and the J gene lost 3 bases, with 9 bases spanning the gap. The CDR3 sequence: CASSLGQRDTGELFF. The CDR3 bases are TGTGCCAGCAGCTTAGGACAGAGGGACACCGGGGAGCTGTTTTTT.

This clonotype showed up just a few times. V gene TRBV13 combines with J gene TRBJ1-2; the D is unclear. The V gene lost 1 base and the J gene lost 8 bases, with 11 bases spanning the gap. Germline values: CDR1 PRHDT, CDR2 FYEKMQ (reference sequence). The CDR3 has 13 residues. The CDR3 is CASSLAGPAGYTF. The CDR3 DNA reads TGTGCCAGCAGCTTAGCTGGGCCTGCGGGCTACACCTTC.

This clonotype appeared a few times. The V gene is TRBV2, the J gene TRBJ2-2; maybe TRBD2 (6 bases). Germline CDR1 and CDR2: SNHLY and FYNNEI. This CDR3 is 16 amino acids long. The ends were cut back, 6 bases at V and 0 bases at J, with 14 bases in the middle. In nucleotides, the CDR3 is TGTGCCAGCAGGGGGACTCTAGCCTCGAACACCGGGGAGCTGTTTTTT. Amino acids: CASRGTLASNTGELFF.

This clonotype was seen many times. The V and J genes are TRBV24-1 and TRBJ1-1; D is uncertain. The V gene lost 2 bases and the J gene lost 0 bases, with 6 bases spanning the gap. This CDR3 contains 14 residues. Germline CDR1 reads KGHDR; CDR2 reads SFDVKD. In DNA, the CDR3 is TGTGCCACCAGTGATTCGACGATGAACACTGAAGCTTTCTTT. Residues: CATSDSTMNTEAFF.

This chain joins TRBV11-2 and TRBJ2-5; 11 bases map to TRBD2. Trimming cost V 3 bases and J 1 base; bases outside gene matches: 4. The CDR3 spans 16 residues. The germline gives CDR1 SGHAT, CDR2 FQNNGV. This CDR3 is CASSFALAGAQETQYF. In DNA form, the CDR3 reads TGTGCCAGCAGCTTCGCACTAGCGGGGGCCCAAGAGACCCAGTACTTC.

This clonotype was counted ten times or more. The V and J genes are TRBV12-3 or TRBV12-4 and TRBJ1-2, with 7 nucleotides matching TRBD1. J lost 2 bases, V lost 5 bases, and 11 bases had no gene match. This CDR3 has 16 residues. The DNA of the CDR3 is TGTGCCAGCAGTCCCGGACAGGCCCAGGGCAACTATGGCTACACCTTC. Protein sequence: CASSPGQAQGNYGYTF.

This clonotype is a singleton in its sample. This CDR3 is CATTRSDVAGESFYEQYF. The CDR3 bases are TGTGCCACCACCCGAAGTGATGTAGCGGGGGAAAGTTTCTACGAGCAGTACTTC. V usage is TRBV24-1 and J usage is TRBJ2-7; TRBD2 aligns across 9 bases. The CDR3 has 18 residues. V lost 8 bases, J lost 3 bases, and 19 bases stayed unmatched. Germline loops: CDR1 KGHDR, CDR2 SFDVKD.

This clonotype was detected many times. The chain has TRBV6-4 and TRBJ2-5; perhaps D is TRBD1 or TRBD2 (5 bases each). This CDR3 comprises 13 residues. Trimming stripped 2 bases from V and 5 bases from J, with 9 bases between. Germline values: CDR1 MRHNA, CDR2 SNTAGT. This CDR3 is CASSDGGCETQYF. In nucleotides, the CDR3 is TGTGCCAGCAGTGACGGGGGATGTGAGACCCAGTACTTC.

V gene TRBV27 combines with J gene TRBJ1-5, with D hard to call. The V and J ends lost 0 bases and 5 bases respectively, with 8 bases between them. This CDR3 contains 14 residues. The V gene's germline CDR1 is MNHEY and CDR2 SMNVEV (reference sequence). This CDR3 is CASSLSGLDQPQHF. The CDR3 DNA reads TGTGCCAGCAGTTTATCAGGGCTCGATCAGCCCCAGCATTTT.

This clonotype was counted at least ten times. The chain recombines TRBV5-1 with TRBJ1-6; D is unclear. Trimming stripped 0 bases from V and 13 bases from J, with 11 bases between. The CDR3 covers 13 residues. Germline values: CDR1 SGHRS, CDR2 YFSETQ. The CDR3 loop is CASSLDLGSPLHF. In DNA, the CDR3 is TGCGCCAGCAGCTTGGATTTGGGAAGTCCCCTCCACTTT.

The table lists this clonotype with many counts. V and J are TRBV6-1 and TRBJ1-5; D remains unclear. Germline CDR1 and CDR2: MNHNS and SASEGT. The V end lost 5 bases, the J end lost 8 bases, and 10 bases lay between the germline ends. The CDR3 length is 12 residues. For the CDR3, the DNA is TGTGCCAGCAGTCCGAATAATGAGCCCCAGCATTTT. This gives the protein CASSPNNEPQHF.

This clonotype occurred many times. The V and J genes are TRBV5-1 and TRBJ1-1, with D uncertain. Germline V gives CDR1 SGHRS, CDR2 YFSETQ. V lost 7 bases to trimming and J lost 1 base, with 14 bases between them. This CDR3 region has 14 residues. CDR3 residues: CASRHGVRNTEAFF. The DNA for the CDR3 is TGCGCCAGCCGGCACGGTGTGAGGAACACTGAAGCTTTCTTT.

This clonotype came up many times. The gene calls are TRBV27 and TRBJ1-1; D unclear. V was pared by 5 bases and J by 1 base, with 14 bases between. The CDR3 has 15 residues. Germline V CDR1 and CDR2: MNHEY, SMNVEV (reference sequence). As DNA, the CDR3 is TGTGCCAGCAGTCCACTAACCTTCCGGAACACTGAAGCTTTCTTT. The encoded protein is CASSPLTFRNTEAFF.

This clonotype was observed at least ten times. This chain links TRBV6-6 with TRBJ1-1; D is perhaps TRBD1 (6 bases). This CDR3 has 11 amino acids. Per germline, CDR1 MNHNY and CDR2 SVGAGI (reference sequence). Trimming cost V 7 bases and J 11 bases, with 14 bases left between them. CDR3 sequence reads: CASNLRGGAFF. CDR3 nucleotide sequence: TGTGCCAGCAACCTCAGGGGTGGGGCTTTCTTT.

The rearrangement uses TRBV12-5 and TRBJ1-5; no definite D call. Germline loops: CDR1 LGHNT, CDR2 FRNRAP. The length of the CDR3 is 16 residues. Trimming cost V 6 bases and J 9 bases, with 24 bases left between them. CDR3 in amino acids: CASGPIRLPTLWPQHF. The DNA for the CDR3 is TGTGCTAGTGGCCCCATACGGCTACCCACCCTATGGCCCCAGCATTTT.

This chain links TRBV6-2 or TRBV6-3 with TRBJ2-7; D call uncertain. The CDR3 loop spans 12 amino acids. From germline, CDR1 is MNHEY and CDR2 SVGEGT. Trimming left V 8 bases short and J 6 bases short, with 14 bases between. CDR3 DNA: TGTGCCAGCCAATACCCCACGGTCGAGCAGTACTTC. Translating gives CASQYPTVEQYF.

The table lists this clonotype with many counts. The V gene is TRBV20-1, the J gene TRBJ2-5; the D gene is possibly TRBD2 (5 bases). V lost 4 bases, J lost 0 bases, and 21 bases lay in between. In germline, CDR1 is DFQATT, CDR2 SNEGSKA (reference sequence). The CDR3 is made up of 17 amino acids. The CDR3 DNA is TGCAGTGCTATATCTCCCACCAAAGCGGAGTACCAAGAGACCCAGTACTTC. Translation gives CSAISPTKAEYQETQYF.

This clonotype appeared many times. The chain is built from TRBV12-3 or TRBV12-4 and TRBJ1-5; 7 nucleotides agree with TRBD1. This CDR3 has 18 residues. Trimming took 3 bases from V and 3 from J; bases not matched to a gene: 14. CDR3 loop: CASSLADRVLGINQPQHF. CDR3 DNA sequence: TGTGCCAGCAGTTTGGCAGACAGGGTCCTAGGCATCAATCAGCCCCAGCATTTT.

The chain is built from TRBV29-1 and TRBJ2-5, with D unclear. CDR1 SQVTM and CDR2 ANQGSEA come from the germline V gene. The CDR3 extends over 12 amino acids. V lost 3 bases and J 1 base, leaving 6 bases between the germline ends. The CDR3 here is CSVDRSQETQYF. In DNA form, the CDR3 reads TGCAGCGTTGACCGGAGCCAAGAGACCCAGTACTTC.

This sequence joins TRBV15 and TRBJ2-5, with 7 bases lining up with TRBD1. The V and J ends lost 3 bases and 5 bases, in that order; junction bases with no gene match: 3. Germline CDR1 is LNHNV and CDR2 is YYDKDF (reference sequence). The CDR3 sequence is 13 residues long. DNA for the CDR3: TGTGCCACCAGCAGTGACAGGGTCGAGACCCAGTACTTC. This sequence encodes CATSSDRVETQYF.

This clonotype was recorded many times. The chain has TRBV9 and TRBJ2-7; D not certain. Trimming pared 4 bases from V and 3 bases from J, leaving 11 bases between. Germline CDR1 and CDR2: SGDLS and YYNGEE. This CDR3 has 13 amino acids. CDR3 coding DNA: TGTGCCAGCAGCCCGACAACTAACTACGAGCAGTACTTC. Its protein product is CASSPTTNYEQYF.